The sequence of this TCR beta chain was determined in a study of response to subunit inactivated influenza vaccine. General observations from the study: Few additional T cells are recruited per seasonal influenza vaccination, authors suggested.

TCRdb redid the calling of the RT-PCR reads with MiXCR, one entry per CDR3 protein. The sample lists about 170,000 distinct CDR3 sequences, over 9.5% occurring once. The CDR3 extends over 15 amino acids. V lost 8 bases, J lost 6 bases, and 11 bases stayed unmatched. Germline V gene sequence: CDR1 LNHNV, CDR2 YYDKDF (reference sequence). On this clonotype itself: The antigen is not known.

The same data also went into a second study, on T cells expressing NK-cell markers. That report notes: 5'RACE template switching with UMIs produced the TCR beta cDNA. In sorted CD3+CD56+NKG2C+, CD3+CD56+NKG2C- and CD3+CD56-NKG2C+ T cells, TCR beta repertoires were obtained. The study found dominant NKG2C+ clonotypes at about 1.0-8% of CD8+ T cells in roughly six donors.

The TCR sequence derives from a man aged 50 to 59 who received an inactivated influenza vaccine. This sequence joins TRBV15 and TRBJ2-4; 9 nucleotides line up with TRBD1. The sequencing here drew on CD8+ T cells sorted from PBMCs, taken less than 13 days after vaccination. The CDR3 nucleotides read TGTGCCACCCGCTCGCGGACAGGGGATCGAAACATTCAGTACTTC. It codes for CATRSRTGDRNIQYF.